Each of the 15 T cell receptor beta chains below was sequenced from the same sample in a study of CD8 T cells in ankylosing spondylitis. TCRdb redid the calling of the 5' RACE reads with MiXCR, one entry per CDR3 protein. The sample gives more than 150,000 distinct CDR3 sequences, over 10% of which show up once; 16% is in the top ten. The sample comprised blood, either unsorted or a sorted T cell fraction (not recorded which). The receptors come from a male donor with ankylosing spondylitis or in good health (not recorded which).

This rearrangement joins TRBV5-3 to TRBJ2-1; tentatively, D is TRBD2 (6 bases). TRBV5-3 is known as an ORF, though its function is uncertain. CDR3 size: 14 residues. V was cut by 8 bases and J by 10 bases, with 22 bases left in between. This chain's CDR3 is CARRPMLSGGEQFF. The CDR3 DNA is TGTGCCAGGAGACCCATGCTTTCTGGGGGGGAGCAGTTCTTC.

This clonotype came up a few times. J is TRBJ1-1 and V is TRBV27, with 7 nucleotides matching TRBD1. CDR3 length: 12 amino acids. With V trimmed by 8 bases and J by 8 bases, 8 bases remained unmatched. CDR1 and CDR2 (germline): MNHEY, SMNVEV (reference sequence). CDR3 nucleotides: TGTGCCAGCCGCAACCCCAGGGGGGAAGCTTTCTTT. This encodes CASRNPRGEAFF.

At least ten counts were recorded for this clonotype. V and J are TRBV27 and TRBJ2-1, with D perhaps matching TRBD1 (7 bases). This CDR3 contains 14 residues. V gave up 5 bases and J gave up 8 bases, with 16 bases separating them. Germline V gene data show CDR1 as MNHEY and CDR2 as SMNVEV (reference sequence). CDR3 nucleotide sequence: TGTGCCAGCAGTCCCTCAGGGGGGAACGATGAGCAGTTCTTC. Protein sequence: CASSPSGGNDEQFF.

This chain joins TRBV12-3 or TRBV12-4 and TRBJ2-1; D remains ambiguous. The CDR3 length is 19 residues. The V and J ends lost 7 bases and 0 bases respectively, with 25 bases between them. For the CDR3, the DNA is TGTGCCAGCAATGGTTTTGGCTGGCGAATGATGAGCTCCTACAATGAGCAGTTCTTC. This sequence encodes CASNGFGWRMMSSYNEQFF.

This chain connects TRBV12-3 or TRBV12-4 to TRBJ1-6; D perhaps matches TRBD1 (6 bases). Trimming took 6 bases from V and 9 from J, leaving 18 bases between them. The CDR3 has 15 amino acids. In nucleotides, the CDR3 is TGTGCCAGCAGCTCCTTGGGGGTAGGGGGTTCACCCCTCCACTTT. Translation gives CASSSLGVGGSPLHF.

This clonotype was detected a few times. The chain uses TRBV27 and TRBJ2-2, with D uncertain. The ends were cut back, 0 bases at V and 7 bases at J, with 12 bases in the middle. The CDR3 consists of 15 residues. CDR1 and CDR2 (germline): MNHEY, SMNVEV (reference sequence). The CDR3 is CASSLSTGGGGELFF. CDR3 bases: TGTGCCAGCAGTTTATCCACGGGTGGCGGCGGGGAGCTGTTTTTT.

The rearrangement uses TRBV28 and TRBJ2-7; D may be TRBD1 (6 bases). The CDR3 has 14 residues. The V gene lost 7 bases and the J gene lost 2 bases, with 15 bases spanning the gap. Germline lookup yields CDR1 MDHEN and CDR2 SYDVKM. The CDR3 here is CASTPWTDPYEQYF. In nucleotides, the CDR3 is TGTGCCAGCACCCCGTGGACAGACCCCTACGAGCAGTACTTC.

The table lists this clonotype with a few counts. The CDR3 reads CASSPPGLAFLEQYF. The CDR3 nucleotides are TGTGCCAGCAGTCCTCCGGGACTAGCTTTTCTCGAGCAGTACTTC. The chain uses TRBV12-3 or TRBV12-4 and TRBJ2-7; 9 nucleotides match TRBD2. Unmatched junction bases numbered 11, after V lost 5 bases and J lost 6 bases. The CDR3 consists of 15 residues.

The chain has TRBV20-1 and TRBJ2-1, with 11 bases lining up with TRBD2. CDR1 and CDR2 (germline): DFQATT, SNEGSKA (reference sequence). The V segment lost 1 base and the J segment 0 bases; nucleotides outside the gene matches: 8. CDR3 length equals 18 residues. The CDR3 coding sequence is TGCAGTGCTAGAGCCGGGACTAGCGGAGGGAGCTCCTACAATGAGCAGTTCTTC. Amino acid sequence: CSARAGTSGGSSYNEQFF.

V is TRBV7-9 and J is TRBJ1-1; a possible D gene is TRBD1 (5 bases). V was pared by 5 bases and J by 4 bases, with 11 bases between. The CDR3 runs to 13 residues. Germline CDR1 reads SEHNR; CDR2 reads FQNEAQ (reference sequence). The CDR3 is CASSPGLSTEAFF. CDR3 bases: TGTGCCAGCAGCCCGGGACTTTCCACTGAAGCTTTCTTT.

This chain joins TRBV19 and TRBJ2-7, with D unclear. The CDR3 has 12 residues. The ends were cut back, 5 bases at V and 4 bases at J, with 9 bases in the middle. Germline loops: CDR1 LNHDA, CDR2 SQIVND (reference sequence). DNA for the CDR3: TGTGCCAGTAGTGGTGGGCTGTACGAGCAGTACTTC. Translated: CASSGGLYEQYF.

The chain links TRBV10-3 to TRBJ2-1; 10 bases are a match to TRBD2. The CDR3 runs 17 residues. V shed 2 bases, J shed 5 bases, and the junction held 9 bases outside the gene matches. Germline-derived CDR1 and CDR2 are ENHRY and SYGVKD. CDR3 nucleotide sequence: TGTGCCATCAGTGAGGGCCCCACTAGCGGGGCTAACAATGAGCAGTTCTTC. It specifies CAISEGPTSGANNEQFF.

The CDR3, as DNA: TGCGCCAGCAGCTTGGGTCCCGAGGATGAGCAGTTCTTC. Translating it yields CASSLGPEDEQFF. The chain combines TRBV5-1 with TRBJ2-1; D not certain. This CDR3 has 13 amino acids. The V end lost 0 bases, the J end lost 8 bases, and 9 bases lay between the germline ends. Looked up from germline, CDR1 is SGHRS and CDR2 is YFSETQ.

This clonotype has just a few counts. V is TRBV20-1 and J is TRBJ2-7; TRBD1 matches 7 bases. CDR1 is DFQATT and CDR2 is SNEGSKA in the germline V gene (reference sequence). The CDR3 spans 13 residues. The V gene end was trimmed by 1 base and the J gene end by 4 bases; junction bases not matched to a gene: 4. CDR3 DNA: TGCAGTGCTAGAGCCCAGGGGGAGTACGAGCAGTACTTC. Its protein product is CSARAQGEYEQYF.

This clonotype was detected a few times. The rearrangement links TRBV14 to TRBJ2-7, with D perhaps TRBD1 (6 bases). Germline V lookup: CDR1 SGHDN, CDR2 FVKESK. The V end lost 4 bases, the J end lost 3 bases, and 19 bases lay between the germline ends. CDR3 length: 16 residues. In DNA form, the CDR3 reads TGTGCCAGCAGCCCCCGAAAGCAGGGGCCTTACTACGAGCAGTACTTC. The encoded protein is CASSPRKQGPYYEQYF.